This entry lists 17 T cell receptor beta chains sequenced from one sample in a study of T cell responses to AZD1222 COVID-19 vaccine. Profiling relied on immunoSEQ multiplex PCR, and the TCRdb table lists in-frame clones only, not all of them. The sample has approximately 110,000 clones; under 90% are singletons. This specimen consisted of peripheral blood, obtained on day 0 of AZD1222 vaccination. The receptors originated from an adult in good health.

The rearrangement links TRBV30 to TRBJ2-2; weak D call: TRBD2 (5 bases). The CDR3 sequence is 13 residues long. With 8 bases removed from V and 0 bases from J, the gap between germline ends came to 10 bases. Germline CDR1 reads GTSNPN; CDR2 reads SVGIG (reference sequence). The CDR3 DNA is TGTGCCACCACCGGGACGAACACCGGGGAGCTGTTTTTT. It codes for CATTGTNTGELFF. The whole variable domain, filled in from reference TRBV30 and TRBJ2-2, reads SQTIHQWPATLVQPVGSPLSLECTVEGTSNPNLYWYRQAAGRGLQLLFYSVGIGQISSEVPQNLSASRPQDRQFILSSKKLLLSDSGFYLCATTGTNTGELFFGEGSRLTVL.

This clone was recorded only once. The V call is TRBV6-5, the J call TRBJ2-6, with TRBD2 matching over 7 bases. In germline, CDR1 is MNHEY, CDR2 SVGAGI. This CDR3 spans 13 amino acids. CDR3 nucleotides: TGTGCGGGGGGGTCCCGCGGGGCCAACGTCCTGACTTTC. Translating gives CAGGSRGANVLTF.

The CDR3 DNA follows: TGTGCCAGCAGGGAGGGACGGATAGCTTCACCCCTCCACTTT. This codes for CASREGRIASPLHF. The chain couples TRBV6-5 to TRBJ1-6; possible D gene TRBD1, 5 bases. The germline V gene has CDR1 MNHEY and CDR2 SVGAGI. This CDR3 is 14 amino acids long. V was clipped by 6 bases and J by 9 bases, with 15 bases between them.

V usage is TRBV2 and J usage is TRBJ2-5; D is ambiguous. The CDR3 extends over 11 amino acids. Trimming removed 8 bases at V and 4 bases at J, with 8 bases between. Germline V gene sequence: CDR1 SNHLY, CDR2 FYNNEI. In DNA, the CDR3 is TGTGCCAGCGCATGGAGAGAGACCCAGTACTTC. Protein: CASAWRETQYF.

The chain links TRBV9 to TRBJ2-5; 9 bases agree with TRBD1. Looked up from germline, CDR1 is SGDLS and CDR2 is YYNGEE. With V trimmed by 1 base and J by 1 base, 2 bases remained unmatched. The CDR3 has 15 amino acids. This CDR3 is CASSVTGGPQETQYF. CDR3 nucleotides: TGTGCCAGCAGCGTAACAGGGGGCCCCCAAGAGACCCAGTACTTC.

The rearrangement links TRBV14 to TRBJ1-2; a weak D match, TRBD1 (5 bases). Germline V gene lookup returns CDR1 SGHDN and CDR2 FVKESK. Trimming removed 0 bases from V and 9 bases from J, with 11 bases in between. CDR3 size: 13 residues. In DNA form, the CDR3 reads TGTGCCAGCAGCCAAGAATTGCAGGGTCGCTACACCTTC. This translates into CASSQELQGRYTF.

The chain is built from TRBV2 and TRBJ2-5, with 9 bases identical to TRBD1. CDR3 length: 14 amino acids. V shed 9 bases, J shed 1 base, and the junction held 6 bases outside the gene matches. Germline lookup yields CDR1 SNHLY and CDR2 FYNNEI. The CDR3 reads CARSGQGSQETQYF. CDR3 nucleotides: TGTGCCAGGTCGGGACAGGGCTCCCAAGAGACCCAGTACTTC. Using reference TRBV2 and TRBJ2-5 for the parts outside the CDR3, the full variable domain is EPEVTQTPSHQVTQMGQEVILRCVPISNHLYFYWYRQILGQKVEFLVSFYNNEISEKSEIFDDQFSVERPDGSNFTLKIRSTKLEDSAMYFCARSGQGSQETQYFGPGTRLLVL.

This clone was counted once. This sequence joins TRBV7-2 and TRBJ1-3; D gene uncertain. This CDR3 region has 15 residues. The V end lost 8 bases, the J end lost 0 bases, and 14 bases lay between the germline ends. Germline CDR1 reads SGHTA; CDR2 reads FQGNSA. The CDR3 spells CASGLNGYSGNTIYF. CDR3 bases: TGTGCCAGCGGCCTGAACGGGTACTCTGGAAACACCATATATTTT.

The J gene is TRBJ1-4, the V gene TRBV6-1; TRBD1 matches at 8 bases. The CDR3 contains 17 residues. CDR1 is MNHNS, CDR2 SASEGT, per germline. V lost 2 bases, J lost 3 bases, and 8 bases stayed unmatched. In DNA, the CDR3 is TGTGCCAGCAGTGAACCCCTGGACAGGGTGGCTAATGAAAAACTGTTTTTT. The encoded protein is CASSEPLDRVANEKLFF.

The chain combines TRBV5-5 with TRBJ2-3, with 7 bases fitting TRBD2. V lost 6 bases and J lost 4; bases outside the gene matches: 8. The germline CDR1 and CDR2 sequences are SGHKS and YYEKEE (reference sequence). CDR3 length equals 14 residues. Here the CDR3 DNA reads TGTGCCAGCAACCTCCGGGCGGGAGCAGATACGCAGTATTTT. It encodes CASNLRAGADTQYF.

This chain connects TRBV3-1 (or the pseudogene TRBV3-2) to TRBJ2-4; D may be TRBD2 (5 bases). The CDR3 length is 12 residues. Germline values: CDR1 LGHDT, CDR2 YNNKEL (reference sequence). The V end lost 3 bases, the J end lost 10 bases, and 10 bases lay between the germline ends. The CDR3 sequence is CASSHSREIQYF. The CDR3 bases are TGTGCCAGCAGCCATAGTCGGGAAATTCAGTACTTC.

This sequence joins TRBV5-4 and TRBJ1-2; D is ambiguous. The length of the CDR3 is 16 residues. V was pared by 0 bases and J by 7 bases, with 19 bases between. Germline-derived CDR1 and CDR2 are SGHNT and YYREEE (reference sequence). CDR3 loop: CASSLEIGLQRVGYTF. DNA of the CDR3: TGTGCCAGCAGCTTGGAGATCGGCCTACAACGGGTTGGCTACACCTTC.

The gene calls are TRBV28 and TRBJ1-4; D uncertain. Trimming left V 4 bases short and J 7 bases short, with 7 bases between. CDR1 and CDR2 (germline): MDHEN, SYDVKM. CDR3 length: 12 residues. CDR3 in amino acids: CASSSGTEKLFF. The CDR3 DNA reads TGTGCCAGCAGTTCAGGAACTGAAAAACTGTTTTTT.

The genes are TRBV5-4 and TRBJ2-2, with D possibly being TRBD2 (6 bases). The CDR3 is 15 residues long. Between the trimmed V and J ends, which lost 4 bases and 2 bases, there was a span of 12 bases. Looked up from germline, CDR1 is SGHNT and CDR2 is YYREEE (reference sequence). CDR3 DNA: TGTGCCAGCAGCCCCGGCGGGATTAACACCGGGGAGCTGTTTTTT. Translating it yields CASSPGGINTGELFF. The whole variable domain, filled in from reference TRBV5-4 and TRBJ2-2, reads ETGVTQSPTHLIKTRGQQVTLRCSSQSGHNTVSWYQQALGQGPQFIFQYYREEENGRGNFPPRFSGLQFPNYSSELNVNALELDDSALYLCASSPGGINTGELFFGEGSRLTVL.

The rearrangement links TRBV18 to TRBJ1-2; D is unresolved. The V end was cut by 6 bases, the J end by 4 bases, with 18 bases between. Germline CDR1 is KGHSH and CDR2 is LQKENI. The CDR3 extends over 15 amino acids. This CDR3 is CASSSEVRSFYGYTF. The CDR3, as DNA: TGTGCCAGCTCGTCAGAGGTCCGTAGTTTCTATGGCTACACCTTC.

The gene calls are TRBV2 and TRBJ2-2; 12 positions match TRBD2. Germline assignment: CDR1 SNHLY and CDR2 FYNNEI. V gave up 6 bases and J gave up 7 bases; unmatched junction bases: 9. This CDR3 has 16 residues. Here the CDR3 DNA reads TGTGCCAGCAGCTCACTAGCGGGAGGTACTGGCGGGGAGCTGTTTTTT. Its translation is CASSSLAGGTGGELFF.

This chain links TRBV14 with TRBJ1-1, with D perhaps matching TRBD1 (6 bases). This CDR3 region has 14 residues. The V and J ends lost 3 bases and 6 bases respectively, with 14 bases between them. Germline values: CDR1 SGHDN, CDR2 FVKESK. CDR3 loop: CASSQVRGFSEAFF. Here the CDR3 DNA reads TGTGCCAGCAGCCAGGTCAGGGGATTCTCTGAAGCTTTCTTT. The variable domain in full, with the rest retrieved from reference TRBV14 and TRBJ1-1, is EAGVTQFPSHSVIEKGQTVTLRCDPISGHDNLYWYRRVMGKEIKFLLHFVKESKQDESGMPNNRFLAERTGGTYSTLKVQPAELEDSGVYFCASSQVRGFSEAFFGQGTRLTVV.